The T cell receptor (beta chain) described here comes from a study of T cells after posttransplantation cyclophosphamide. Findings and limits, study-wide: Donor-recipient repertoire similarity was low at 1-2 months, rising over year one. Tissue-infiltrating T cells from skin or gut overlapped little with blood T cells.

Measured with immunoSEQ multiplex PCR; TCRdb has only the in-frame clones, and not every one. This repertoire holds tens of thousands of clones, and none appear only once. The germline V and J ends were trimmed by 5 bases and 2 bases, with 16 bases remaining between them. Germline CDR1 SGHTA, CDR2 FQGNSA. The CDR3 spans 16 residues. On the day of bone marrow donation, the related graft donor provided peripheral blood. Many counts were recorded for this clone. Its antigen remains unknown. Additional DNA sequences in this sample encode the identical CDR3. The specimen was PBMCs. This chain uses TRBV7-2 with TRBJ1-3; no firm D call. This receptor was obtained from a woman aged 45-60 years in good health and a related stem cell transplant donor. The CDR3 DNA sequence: TGTGCCAGCAGCCCTCACGGGGAAGGAGCTGGAAACACCATATATTTT. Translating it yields CASSPHGEGAGNTIYF.